The following is a T cell receptor (beta chain) sequence with its context. Between the trimmed V and J ends, which lost 7 bases and 4 bases, there was a span of 22 bases. Germline CDR1 SGHRS, CDR2 YFSETQ. The CDR3 extends over 16 amino acids. A second PCR, run for about 6 to 12 cycles, used a sample-barcoded 5' primer plus a J-beta primer mix. TCRdb used MiXCR to reprocess the 5' RACE reads, holding one entry per CDR3 protein. The sample carries about 810,000 distinct CDR3 sequences, 36% recorded once. This entry is derived from a study of blood T cells in healthy people across ages. Sample: blood. This sequence joins TRBV5-1 and TRBJ2-3, with D perhaps TRBD1 (6 bases). This receptor was identified in a man aged 18 to 29 in good health. CDR3 coding DNA: TGCGCCAGCTCCTTCAGCTGGGCAGGGGCAGCAGATACGCAGTATTTT. Protein: CASSFSWAGAADTQYF.